This TCR beta chain was sequenced during a study of cytomegalovirus exposure and HLA in healthy donors. General study points: The investigators catalogued some 160 TCR beta chains as cytomegalovirus-associated. After further analysis at a later stage, some 15,000 TCR beta sequences were associated with HLA alleles at 0.05 false discovery rate.

In the PCR, 60 Vbeta and 13 Jbeta primers were used. The table came from immunoSEQ multiplex PCR; TCRdb's copy has only in-frame clones and leaves some out. This table holds about 130,000 clones. V lost 4 bases, J lost 13 bases, and 8 bases lay in between. Per germline, CDR1 MDHEN and CDR2 SYDVKM. The CDR3 runs 11 residues. A word on this clone: Its antigen is currently unknown.

V and J are TRBV28 and TRBJ1-6; D gene uncertain. The source is a woman in her 40s in good health and CMV-seropositive. The sequenced sample was PBMCs. In DNA form, the CDR3 reads TGTGCCAGCAGTTCCCCCCCTCCCCTCCACTTT. Translating it yields CASSSPPPLHF. Full variable domain (remainder filled in from reference TRBV28 and TRBJ1-6): DVKVTQSSRYLVKRTGEKVFLECVQDMDHENMFWYRQDPGLGLRLIYFSYDVKMKEKGDIPEGYSVSREKKERFSLILESASTNQTSMYLCASSSPPPLHFGNGTRLTVT.